Following are 9 T cell receptor beta chains from one sample sequenced in a study of blood T cell repertoires in COVID-19. Clones were read by immunoSEQ multiplex PCR, and TCRdb kept only the in-frame ones, dropping some. This sample has 170,000 or so clones; roughly 83% occur once, and the top ten carry roughly 1.4%. Sample: peripheral blood. The source is a human donor in a cohort sampled during active COVID-19.

The V and J genes are TRBV28 and TRBJ2-7; TRBD1 agrees at 9 bases. The CDR3 totals 16 residues. The junction had 8 bases not matched to a gene; V was cut back by 3 bases and J by 2 bases. CDR1 and CDR2 from the germline V gene are MDHEN and SYDVKM. The CDR3 protein is CASSFPTGQGTYEQYF. The CDR3 bases are TGTGCCAGCAGTTTCCCCACTGGACAGGGGACCTACGAGCAGTACTTC.

The chain joins TRBV21-1 to TRBJ2-7; whether TRBD1, the table's D call, matches the DNA was not checked. TRBV21-1 is a documented pseudogene. The CDR3 is made up of 14 amino acids. Written as DNA, the CDR3 is TGTGCCAGCAGCTCCGGGACAGGGTCCTACGAGCAGTACTTC. This codes for CASSSGTGSYEQYF.

The sample holds one count of this clone. The chain links TRBV13 to TRBJ2-7; tentatively, D is TRBD2 (6 bases). The V and J ends lost 5 bases and 3 bases respectively, with 14 bases between them. The germline V gene encodes CDR1 PRHDT and CDR2 FYEKMQ (reference sequence). This CDR3 is 14 amino acids long. The CDR3 spells CASSPGTGGYEQYF. The DNA for the CDR3 is TGTGCCAGCAGCCCGGGGACCGGGGGCTACGAGCAGTACTTC.

The rearrangement joins TRBV10-2 to TRBJ2-3, with D unclear. CDR3 length equals 13 residues. CDR1 and CDR2 from the germline V gene are WSHSY and SAAADI. The V and J ends lost 6 bases and 0 bases respectively, with 7 bases between them. The CDR3 loop is CASRELSTDTQYF. In DNA, the CDR3 is TGCGCCAGCAGAGAACTTAGCACAGATACGCAGTATTTT.

The chain carries TRBV5-6 and TRBJ1-5; 7 nucleotides align to TRBD1. CDR3 length equals 14 residues. Germline V gene lookup returns CDR1 SGHDT and CDR2 YYEEEE. Losses at the gene ends were 0 bases for V and 7 bases for J; bases not matched to a gene: 4. The CDR3 DNA is TGTGCCAGCAGCTTGGGACAGGGAGTACAGCCCCAGCATTTT. It encodes CASSLGQGVQPQHF.

This sequence joins TRBV6-2 or TRBV6-3 and TRBJ1-4; D is unresolved. The CDR3 sequence is 17 residues long. Trimming stripped 2 bases from V and 3 bases from J, with 16 bases between. Germline loops: CDR1 MNHEY, CDR2 SVGEGT. The CDR3 here is CASSYPIVEASNEKLFF. The CDR3 nucleotides are TGTGCCAGCAGTTACCCGATCGTGGAGGCCTCTAATGAAAAACTGTTTTTT.

The chain combines TRBV7-9 with TRBJ2-6; D perhaps matches TRBD1 (6 bases). Germline V lookup: CDR1 SEHNR, CDR2 FQNEAQ (reference sequence). The CDR3 has 16 amino acids. Trimming removed 6 bases at V and 2 bases at J, with 14 bases between. The CDR3 sequence is CASSYSRGTGANVLTF. In DNA, the CDR3 is TGTGCCAGCAGTTATTCCAGGGGTACTGGGGCCAACGTCCTGACTTTC. Full variable domain (missing parts from reference TRBV7-9 and TRBJ2-6): DTGVSQNPRHKITKRGQNVTFRCDPISEHNRLYWYRQTLGQGPEFLTYFQNEAQLEKSRLLSDRFSAERPKGSFSTLEIQRTEQGDSAMYLCASSYSRGTGANVLTFGAGSRLTVL.

The CDR3 sequence is CASSYRQGSGYEQYF. DNA of the CDR3: TGTGCCAGCAGTTACCGACAGGGGTCCGGCTACGAGCAGTACTTC. The genes are TRBV6-2 or TRBV6-3 and TRBJ2-7, with 8 bases lining up with TRBD1. The CDR3 extends over 15 amino acids. In germline, CDR1 is MNHEY, CDR2 SVGEGT. J was trimmed by 3 bases and V by 2 bases; bases with no gene match: 6.

The chain carries TRBV18 and TRBJ2-5, with TRBD2 as a possible D gene (6 bases). Between the trimmed V and J ends, which lost 1 base and 5 bases, there was a span of 11 bases. Germline lookup yields CDR1 KGHSH and CDR2 LQKENI. This CDR3 has 14 residues. The CDR3 region has the DNA TGTGCCAGCTCACCACGACAGAGCGGGGAGACCCAGTACTTC. Encoded protein: CASSPRQSGETQYF.